This T cell receptor beta chain was observed in a study of cytomegalovirus exposure and HLA in healthy donors. A remark on this clone: The junction shows a germline mismatch at one end, possibly a read error. At the DNA level, this CDR3 is encoded by other sequences in the same sample as well.

Germline loops: CDR1 SEHNR, CDR2 FQNEAQ (reference sequence). The CDR3 sequence is 14 residues long. The PCR was carried out with 60 Vbeta primers and 13 Jbeta primers. Measured with immunoSEQ multiplex PCR; TCRdb has only the in-frame clones, and not every one. The sample lists some 90,000 clones, about four fifths occurring once. The TCR comes from a woman in her 70s in good health and CMV-seropositive. This chain joins TRBV7-9 and TRBJ2-3; TRBD2 is a possible D gene (5 bases). Sequenced: PBMCs. This CDR3 is CASSLSGVADTQYF. Written as DNA, the CDR3 is TGCGCCAGCAGCTTGTCCGGGGTCGCAGATACGCAGTATTTT.